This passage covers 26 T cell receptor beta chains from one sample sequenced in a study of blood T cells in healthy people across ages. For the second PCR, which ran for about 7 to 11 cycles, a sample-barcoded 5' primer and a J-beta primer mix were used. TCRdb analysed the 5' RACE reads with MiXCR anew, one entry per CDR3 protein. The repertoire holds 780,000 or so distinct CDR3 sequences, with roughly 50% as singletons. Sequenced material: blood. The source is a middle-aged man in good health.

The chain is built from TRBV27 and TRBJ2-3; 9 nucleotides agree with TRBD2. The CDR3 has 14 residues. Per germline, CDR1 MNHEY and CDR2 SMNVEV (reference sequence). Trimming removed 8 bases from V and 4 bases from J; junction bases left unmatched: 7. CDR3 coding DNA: TGTGCCAGCCAGCTAGCGGGAATCCCAGATACGCAGTATTTT. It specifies CASQLAGIPDTQYF.

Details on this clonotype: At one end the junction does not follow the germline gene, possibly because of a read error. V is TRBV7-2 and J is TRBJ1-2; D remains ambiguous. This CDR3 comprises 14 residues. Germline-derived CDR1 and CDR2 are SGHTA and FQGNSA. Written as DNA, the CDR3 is TGTGCCAGGAGCTTAGTTAAGGGAAACTATGGCTACACCTTC. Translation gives CARSLVKGNYGYTF.

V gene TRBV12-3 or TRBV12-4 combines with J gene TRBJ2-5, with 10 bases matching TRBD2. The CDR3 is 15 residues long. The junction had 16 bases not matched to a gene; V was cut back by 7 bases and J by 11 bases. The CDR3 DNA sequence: TGTGCCAGCAACCCAACTAGCGGGGTAGCCGTTGAGCAGTACTTC. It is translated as CASNPTSGVAVEQYF.

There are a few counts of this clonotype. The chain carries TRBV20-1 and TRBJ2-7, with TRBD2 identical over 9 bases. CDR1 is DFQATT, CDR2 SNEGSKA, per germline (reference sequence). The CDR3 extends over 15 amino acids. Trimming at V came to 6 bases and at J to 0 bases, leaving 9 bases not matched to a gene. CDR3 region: CSAQGLAGVSYEQYF. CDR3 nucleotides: TGCAGTGCACAGGGTTTAGCGGGAGTCTCCTACGAGCAGTACTTC.

The CDR3 DNA reads TGTGCCAGCAGTCCGCCGGACAGGAGGACTGAAGCTTTCTTT. Its protein product is CASSPPDRRTEAFF. The gene calls are TRBV7-9 and TRBJ1-1, with TRBD1 matching 7 bases. Germline CDR1 SEHNR, CDR2 FQNEAQ (reference sequence). This CDR3 region has 14 residues. V gave up 6 bases and J gave up 5 bases; unmatched junction bases: 9.

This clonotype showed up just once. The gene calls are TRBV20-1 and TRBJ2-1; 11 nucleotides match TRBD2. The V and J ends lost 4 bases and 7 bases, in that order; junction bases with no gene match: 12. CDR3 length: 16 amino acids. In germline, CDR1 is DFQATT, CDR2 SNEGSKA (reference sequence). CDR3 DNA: TGCAGTGCTATAACATTGACTAGCGGGGTTGTGAATGAGCAGTTCTTC. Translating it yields CSAITLTSGVVNEQFF.

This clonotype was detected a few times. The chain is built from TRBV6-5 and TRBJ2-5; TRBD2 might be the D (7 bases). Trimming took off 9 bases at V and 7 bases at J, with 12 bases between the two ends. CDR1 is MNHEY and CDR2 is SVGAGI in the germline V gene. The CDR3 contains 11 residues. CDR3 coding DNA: TGTGCCAGTCTAAGGGGGGGGACCCAGTACTTC. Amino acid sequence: CASLRGGTQYF.

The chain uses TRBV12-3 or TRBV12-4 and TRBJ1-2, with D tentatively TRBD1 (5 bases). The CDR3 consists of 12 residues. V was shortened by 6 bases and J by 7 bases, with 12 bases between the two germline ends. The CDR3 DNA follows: TGTGCCAGCAGACCAGGGCCGCGTGGCTACACCTTC. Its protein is CASRPGPRGYTF.

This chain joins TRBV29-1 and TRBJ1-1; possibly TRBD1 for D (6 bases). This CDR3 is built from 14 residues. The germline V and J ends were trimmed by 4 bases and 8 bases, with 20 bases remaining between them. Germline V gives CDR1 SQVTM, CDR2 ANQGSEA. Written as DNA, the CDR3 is TGCAGCGTTGCGACTGCGTCTGAAAGGGGGGAAGCTTTCTTT. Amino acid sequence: CSVATASERGEAFF.

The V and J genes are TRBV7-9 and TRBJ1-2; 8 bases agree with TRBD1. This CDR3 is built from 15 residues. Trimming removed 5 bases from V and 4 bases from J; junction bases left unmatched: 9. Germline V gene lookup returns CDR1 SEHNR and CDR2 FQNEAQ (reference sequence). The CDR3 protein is CASSNGTGDAYGYTF. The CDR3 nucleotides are TGTGCCAGCAGCAACGGGACAGGTGATGCCTATGGCTACACCTTC.

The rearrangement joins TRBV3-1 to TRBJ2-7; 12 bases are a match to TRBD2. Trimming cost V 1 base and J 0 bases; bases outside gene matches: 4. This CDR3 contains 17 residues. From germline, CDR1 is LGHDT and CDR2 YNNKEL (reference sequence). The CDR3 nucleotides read TGTGCCAGCAGCCAAGGGACTAGCGGGATGAGCTCCTACGAGCAGTACTTC. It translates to CASSQGTSGMSSYEQYF.

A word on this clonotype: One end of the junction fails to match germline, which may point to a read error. CDR3 protein: CASSFMGLYYGCTF. The CDR3 nucleotides are TGTGCCAGCAGTTTTATGGGGCTTTACTATGGCTGCACCTTC. The chain employs TRBV12-3 or TRBV12-4 and TRBJ1-2; D possibly corresponds to TRBD1 (5 bases). There are 14 residues in the CDR3.

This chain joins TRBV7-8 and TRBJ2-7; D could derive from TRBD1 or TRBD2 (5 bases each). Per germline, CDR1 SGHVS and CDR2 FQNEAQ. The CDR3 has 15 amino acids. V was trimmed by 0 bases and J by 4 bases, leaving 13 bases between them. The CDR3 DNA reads TGTGCCAGCAGCTTAGCGGAGGTCCAGGGTTACGAGCAGTACTTC. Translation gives CASSLAEVQGYEQYF.

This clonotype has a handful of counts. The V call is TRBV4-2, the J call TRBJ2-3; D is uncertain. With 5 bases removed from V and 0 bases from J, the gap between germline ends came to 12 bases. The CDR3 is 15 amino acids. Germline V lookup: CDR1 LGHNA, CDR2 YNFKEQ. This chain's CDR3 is CASSKHLTSTDTQYF. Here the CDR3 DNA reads TGTGCCAGCAGCAAACATCTAACTAGCACAGATACGCAGTATTTT.

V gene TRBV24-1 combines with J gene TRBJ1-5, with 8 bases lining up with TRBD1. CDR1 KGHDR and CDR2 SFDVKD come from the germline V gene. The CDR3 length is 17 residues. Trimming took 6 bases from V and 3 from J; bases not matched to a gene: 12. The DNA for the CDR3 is TGTGCCACCAGTCCCTCACAGGGGGGTCTTTCCAATCAGCCCCAGCATTTT. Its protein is CATSPSQGGLSNQPQHF.

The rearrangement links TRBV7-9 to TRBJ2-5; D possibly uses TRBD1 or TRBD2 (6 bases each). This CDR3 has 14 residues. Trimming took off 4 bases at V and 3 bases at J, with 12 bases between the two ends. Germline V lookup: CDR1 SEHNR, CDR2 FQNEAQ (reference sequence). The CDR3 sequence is CASSSRGPKETQYF. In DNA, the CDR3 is TGTGCCAGCAGCTCCCGGGGGCCAAAAGAGACCCAGTACTTC. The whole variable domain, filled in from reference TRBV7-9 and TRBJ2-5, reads DTGVSQNPRHKITKRGQNVTFRCDPISEHNRLYWYRQTLGQGPEFLTYFQNEAQLEKSRLLSDRFSAERPKGSFSTLEIQRTEQGDSAMYLCASSSRGPKETQYFGPGTRLLVL.

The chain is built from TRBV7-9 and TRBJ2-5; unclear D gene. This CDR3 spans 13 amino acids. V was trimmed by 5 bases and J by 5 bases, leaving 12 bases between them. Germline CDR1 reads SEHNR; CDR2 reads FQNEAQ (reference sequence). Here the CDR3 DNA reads TGTGCCAGCAGCGCGCCGGCGATGGAGACCCAGTACTTC. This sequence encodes CASSAPAMETQYF.

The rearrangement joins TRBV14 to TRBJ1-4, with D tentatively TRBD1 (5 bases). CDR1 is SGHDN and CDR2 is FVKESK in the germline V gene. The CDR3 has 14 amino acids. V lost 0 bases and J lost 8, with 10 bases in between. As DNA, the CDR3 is TGTGCCAGCAGCCAAGACAATAAGGGGGAAAAACTGTTTTTT. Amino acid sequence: CASSQDNKGEKLFF.

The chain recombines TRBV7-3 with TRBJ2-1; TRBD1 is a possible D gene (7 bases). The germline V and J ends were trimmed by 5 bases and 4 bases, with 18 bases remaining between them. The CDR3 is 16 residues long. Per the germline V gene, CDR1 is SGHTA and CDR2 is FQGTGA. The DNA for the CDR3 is TGTGCCAGCAGCCCCTCGGCGGCAGGGGGGTACAATGAGCAGTTCTTC. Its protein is CASSPSAAGGYNEQFF.

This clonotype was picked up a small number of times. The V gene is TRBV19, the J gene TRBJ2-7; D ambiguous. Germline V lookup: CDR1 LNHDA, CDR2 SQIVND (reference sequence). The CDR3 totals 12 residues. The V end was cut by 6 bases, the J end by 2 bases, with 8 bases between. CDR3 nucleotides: TGTGCCAGTAGCCGCGACCCCTACGAGCAGTACTTC. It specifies CASSRDPYEQYF.

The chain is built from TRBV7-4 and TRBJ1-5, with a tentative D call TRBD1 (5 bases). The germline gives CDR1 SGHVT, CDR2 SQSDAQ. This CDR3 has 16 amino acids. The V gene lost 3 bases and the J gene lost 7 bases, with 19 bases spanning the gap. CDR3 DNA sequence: TGTGCCAGCAGCTTGAGACAGAAAAATCCGGGGCAGCCCCAGCATTTT. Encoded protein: CASSLRQKNPGQPQHF.

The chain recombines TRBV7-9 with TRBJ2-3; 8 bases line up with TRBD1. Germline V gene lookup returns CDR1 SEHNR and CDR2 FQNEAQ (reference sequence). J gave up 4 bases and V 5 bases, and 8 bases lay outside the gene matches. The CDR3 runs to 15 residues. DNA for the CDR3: TGTGCCAGCAGCCACCTGGACAGGGCCGCAGATACGCAGTATTTT. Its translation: CASSHLDRAADTQYF.

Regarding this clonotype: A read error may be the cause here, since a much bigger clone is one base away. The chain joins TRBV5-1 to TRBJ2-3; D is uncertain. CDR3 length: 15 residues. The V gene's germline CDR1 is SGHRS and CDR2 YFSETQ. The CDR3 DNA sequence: TGCACCAGCAGCTCGACCCCTACTAGCACAGATACGCAGTATTTT. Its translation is CTSSSTPTSTDTQYF.

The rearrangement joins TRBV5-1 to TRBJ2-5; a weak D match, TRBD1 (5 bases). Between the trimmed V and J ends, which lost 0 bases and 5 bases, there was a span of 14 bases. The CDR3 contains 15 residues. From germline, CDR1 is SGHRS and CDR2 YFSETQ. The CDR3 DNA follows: TGCGCCAGCAGCTTGGTAGTAGGGGCTGTGGAGACCCAGTACTTC. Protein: CASSLVVGAVETQYF.

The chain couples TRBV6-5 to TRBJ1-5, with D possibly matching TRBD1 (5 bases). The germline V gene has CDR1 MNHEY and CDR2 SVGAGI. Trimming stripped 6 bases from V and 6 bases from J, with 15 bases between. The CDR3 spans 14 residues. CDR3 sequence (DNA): TGTGCCAGCAGCCCGGGACCATCCAGTCAGCCCCAGCATTTT. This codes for CASSPGPSSQPQHF.

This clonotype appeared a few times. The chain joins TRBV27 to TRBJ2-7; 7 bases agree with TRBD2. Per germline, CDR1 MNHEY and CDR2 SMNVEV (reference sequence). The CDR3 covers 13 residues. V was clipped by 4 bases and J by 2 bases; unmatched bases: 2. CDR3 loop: CASSSGTTYEQYF. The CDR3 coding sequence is TGTGCCAGCAGTTCCGGGACTACCTACGAGCAGTACTTC.